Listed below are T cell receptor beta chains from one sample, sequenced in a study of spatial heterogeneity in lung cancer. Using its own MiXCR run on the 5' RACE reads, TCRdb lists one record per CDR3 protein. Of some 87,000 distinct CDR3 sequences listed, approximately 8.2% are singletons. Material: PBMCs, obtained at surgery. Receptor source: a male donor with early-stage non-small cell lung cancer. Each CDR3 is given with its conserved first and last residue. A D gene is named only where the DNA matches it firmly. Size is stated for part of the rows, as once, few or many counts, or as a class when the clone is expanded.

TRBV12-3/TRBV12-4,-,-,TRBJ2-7,CASSGRVPRAEQYF,TGTGCCAGCAGTGGCCGGGTACCCCGGGCCGAGCAGTACTTC
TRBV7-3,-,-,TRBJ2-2,CASKQALTGELFF,TGTGCCAGCAAACAGGCGCTCACCGGGGAGCTGTTTTTT
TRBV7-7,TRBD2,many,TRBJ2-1,CASSLAGLANEQFF,TGTGCCAGCAGCTTAGCAGGACTAGCGAATGAGCAGTTCTTC
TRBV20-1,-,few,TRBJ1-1,CSAREGWRTEAFF,TGCAGTGCTAGAGAGGGGTGGAGGACTGAAGCTTTCTTT
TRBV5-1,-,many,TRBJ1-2,CASSLTTDSLARGYTF,TGCGCCAGCAGCCTCACAACCGACTCCCTGGCTCGGGGCTACACCTTC
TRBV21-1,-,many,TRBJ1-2,CANTGGYGYTF,TGTGCCAACACAGGGGGCTATGGCTACACCTTC
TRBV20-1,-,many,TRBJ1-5,CSAQTGMDQPQHF,TGCAGTGCTCAAACAGGGATGGATCAGCCCCAGCATTTT
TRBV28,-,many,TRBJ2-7,CASSGFGYEQYF,TGTGCCAGCAGTGGCTTTGGCTACGAGCAGTACTTC
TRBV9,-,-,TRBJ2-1,CTSSALADSYNEQFF,TGTACCAGCAGCGCCTTAGCGGATTCCTACAATGAGCAGTTCTTC
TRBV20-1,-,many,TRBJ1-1,CSARDIRGNTEAFF,TGCAGTGCTAGAGATATTCGGGGGAACACTGAAGCTTTCTTT
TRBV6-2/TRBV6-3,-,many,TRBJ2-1,CASSSGQRRNEQFF,TGTGCCAGCAGTTCCGGACAGCGACGGAATGAGCAGTTCTTC
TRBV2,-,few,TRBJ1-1,CASSERRDRAFF,TGTGCCAGCAGCGAACGGCGGGACCGAGCTTTCTTT
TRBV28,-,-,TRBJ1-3,CASSSQEGTSGNTIYF,TGTGCCAGCAGTTCACAGGAGGGCACCTCTGGAAACACCATATATTTT
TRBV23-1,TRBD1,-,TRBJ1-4,CASRPRGEKLFF,TGCGCCAGCAGACCCAGGGGGGAAAAACTGTTTTTT
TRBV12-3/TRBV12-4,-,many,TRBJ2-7,CASSLDHYSYEQYF,TGTGCCAGCAGTTTAGACCATTACTCCTACGAGCAGTACTTC
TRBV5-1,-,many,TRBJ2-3,CASSLDAGTDTQYF,TGCGCCAGCAGCTTGGACGCTGGCACAGATACGCAGTATTTT
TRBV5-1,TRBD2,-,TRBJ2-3,CASSFSGGPDTQYF,TGCGCCAGCAGCTTTAGCGGGGGGCCAGATACGCAGTATTTT
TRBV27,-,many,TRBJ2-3,CASSFLGFTDTQYF,TGTGCCAGCAGTTTTCTAGGGTTCACAGATACGCAGTATTTT
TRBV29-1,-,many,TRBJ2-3,CSIAEGVGSDTQYF,TGCAGCATCGCGGAGGGCGTAGGGTCAGATACGCAGTATTTT
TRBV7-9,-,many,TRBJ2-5,CASSLNPRGSQYF,TGTGCCAGCAGCTTAAACCCCCGCGGGTCCCAGTACTTC
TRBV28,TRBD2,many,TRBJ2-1,CASILTSGYNEQFF,TGTGCCAGCATCCTGACTAGCGGCTACAATGAGCAGTTCTTC
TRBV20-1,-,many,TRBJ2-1,CSARDRRGTGEQFF,TGCAGTGCTAGAGATCGGCGCGGTACGGGTGAGCAGTTCTTC
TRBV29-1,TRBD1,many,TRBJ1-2,CSVESPTGGFTLGYGYTF,TGCAGCGTTGAATCGCCGACAGGGGGCTTCACTCTCGGCTATGGCTACACCTTC
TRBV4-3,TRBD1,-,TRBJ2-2,CASSQETGDGELFF,TGCGCCAGCAGCCAAGAGACAGGGGACGGGGAGCTGTTTTTT
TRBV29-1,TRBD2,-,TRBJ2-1,CSGLGERDSYNEQFF,TGCAGCGGCCTAGGGGAGCGGGACTCCTACAATGAGCAGTTCTTC
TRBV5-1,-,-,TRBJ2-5,CASSLDRLETQYF,TGCGCCAGCAGCTTGGACAGGCTTGAGACCCAGTACTTC
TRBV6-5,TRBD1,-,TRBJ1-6,CASSYGGQGNSPLHF,TGTGCCAGCAGTTACGGTGGACAGGGGAATTCACCCCTCCACTTT
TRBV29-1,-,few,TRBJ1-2,CSVEVDSSRGYTF,TGCAGCGTTGAAGTTGATTCGTCGAGGGGCTACACCTTC
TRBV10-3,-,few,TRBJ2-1,CAISEEGLMHEQFF,TGTGCCATCAGTGAAGAGGGCCTAATGCATGAGCAGTTCTTC
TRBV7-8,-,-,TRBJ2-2,CASSLPGSLLTGELFF,TGTGCCAGCAGCTTACCCGGGTCTCTGCTGACCGGGGAGCTGTTTTTT
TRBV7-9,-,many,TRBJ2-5,CASSPSGPQETQYF,TGTGCCAGCAGCCCATCAGGGCCCCAAGAGACCCAGTACTTC
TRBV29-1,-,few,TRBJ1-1,CSVDPMKVGNTEAFF,TGCAGCGTTGACCCAATGAAGGTTGGGAACACTGAAGCTTTCTTT
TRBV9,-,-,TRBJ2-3,CASSVGVAGTHTQYF,TGTGCCAGCAGCGTAGGAGTTGCGGGAACGCATACGCAGTATTTT
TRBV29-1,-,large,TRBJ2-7,CSAAIGSYEQYF,TGCAGCGCCGCTATCGGGAGCTACGAGCAGTACTTC
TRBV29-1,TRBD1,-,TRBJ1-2,CSVETGGAGGYTF,TGCAGCGTTGAAACAGGGGGCGCCGGTGGCTACACCTTC
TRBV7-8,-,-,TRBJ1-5,CASSQGTGSNQPQHF,TGTGCCAGCAGCCAAGGTACAGGGAGTAATCAGCCCCAGCATTTT
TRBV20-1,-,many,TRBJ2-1,CSARVDSPNEQFF,TGCAGTGCTAGAGTAGACTCCCCCAATGAGCAGTTCTTC
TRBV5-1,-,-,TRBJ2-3,CASSLVVSGADTQYF,TGCGCCAGCAGCTTGGTCGTATCGGGGGCAGATACGCAGTATTTT
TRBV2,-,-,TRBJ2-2,CASSKGQGRATGELFF,TGTGCCAGCAGCAAGGGGCAGGGGCGCGCCACCGGGGAGCTGTTTTTT
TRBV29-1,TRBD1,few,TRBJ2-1,CSAAPGTGYVEQFF,TGCAGCGCCGCCCCCGGGACAGGCTACGTGGAGCAGTTCTTC
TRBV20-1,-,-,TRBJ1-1,CSAYDSTEAFF,TGCAGTGCTTACGACAGCACTGAAGCTTTCTTT
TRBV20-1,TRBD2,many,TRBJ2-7,CSARSPGLAALREQYF,TGCAGTGCTAGATCGCCGGGACTAGCGGCCCTCCGGGAGCAGTACTTC
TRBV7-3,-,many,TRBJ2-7,CASSLTPGSIYEQYF,TGTGCCAGCAGCTTAACCCCGGGATCGATCTACGAGCAGTACTTC
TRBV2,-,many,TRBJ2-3,CASTRTRQVRNTDTQYF,TGTGCCAGCACCAGAACCCGACAGGTCCGGAACACAGATACGCAGTATTTT
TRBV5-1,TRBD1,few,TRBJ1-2,CASSTGQGRGYTF,TGCGCCAGCAGCACCGGACAGGGGCGAGGCTACACCTTC
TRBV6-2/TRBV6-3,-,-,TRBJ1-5,CASSLTGHLNQPQHF,TGTGCCAGCAGCTTGACAGGCCATTTGAATCAGCCCCAGCATTTT
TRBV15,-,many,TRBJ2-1,CATSRDDSSYNEQFF,TGTGCCACCAGCAGAGACGACAGCTCCTACAATGAGCAGTTCTTC
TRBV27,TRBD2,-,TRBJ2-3,CASSSLAGYTDTQYF,TGTGCCAGCAGTTCCCTAGCGGGGTACACAGATACGCAGTATTTT
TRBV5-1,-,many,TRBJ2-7,CASSPNPGQSYEQYF,TGCGCCAGCAGCCCGAACCCAGGACAGAGCTACGAGCAGTACTTC
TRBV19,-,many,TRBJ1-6,CASSPTDFSSYNSPLHF,TGTGCCAGTTCGCCCACGGACTTTAGCTCCTATAATTCACCCCTCCACTTT
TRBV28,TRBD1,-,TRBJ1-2,CASSSDHRGLYGYTF,TGTGCCAGCAGTTCCGATCACAGGGGACTCTATGGCTACACCTTC
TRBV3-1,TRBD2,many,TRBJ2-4,CASSQEASGRLLAKNIQYF,TGTGCCAGCAGCCAAGAGGCTAGCGGGAGGTTACTAGCCAAAAACATTCAGTACTTC
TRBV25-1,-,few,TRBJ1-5,CASSGGVGQPQHF,TGTGCCAGCAGTGGGGGTGTAGGGCAGCCCCAGCATTTT
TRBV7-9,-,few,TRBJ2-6,CASSQGASGANVLTF,TGTGCCAGCAGTCAAGGAGCCTCTGGGGCCAACGTCCTGACTTTC
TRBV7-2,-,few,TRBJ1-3,CASSGVNTIYF,TGTGCCAGCAGCGGTGTAAACACCATATATTTT
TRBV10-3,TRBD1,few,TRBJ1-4,CAISDPGTGVEKLFF,TGTGCCATCAGTGATCCCGGGACAGGGGTTGAAAAACTGTTTTTT
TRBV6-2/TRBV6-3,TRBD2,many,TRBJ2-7,CASSFSGGREQYF,TGTGCCAGCAGCTTTAGCGGGGGACGCGAGCAGTACTTC
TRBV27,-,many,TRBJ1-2,CASSLRGESYGYTF,TGTGCCAGCAGTTTGAGGGGTGAATCCTATGGCTACACCTTC
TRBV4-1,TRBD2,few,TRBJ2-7,CASSQDPTSGVYEQYF,TGCGCCAGCAGCCAAGATCCGACTAGCGGAGTGTACGAGCAGTACTTC